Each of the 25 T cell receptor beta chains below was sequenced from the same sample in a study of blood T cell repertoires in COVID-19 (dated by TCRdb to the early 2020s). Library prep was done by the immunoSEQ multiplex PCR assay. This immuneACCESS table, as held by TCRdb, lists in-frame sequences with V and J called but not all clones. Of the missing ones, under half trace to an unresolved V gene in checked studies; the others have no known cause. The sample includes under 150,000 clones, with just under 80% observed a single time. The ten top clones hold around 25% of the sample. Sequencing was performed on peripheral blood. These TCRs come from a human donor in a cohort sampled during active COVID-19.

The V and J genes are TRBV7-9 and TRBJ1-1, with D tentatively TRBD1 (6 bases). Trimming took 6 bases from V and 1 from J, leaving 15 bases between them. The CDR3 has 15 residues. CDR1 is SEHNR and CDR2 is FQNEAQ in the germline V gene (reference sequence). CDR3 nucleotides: TGTGCCAGCAGACCAACAGGGTCGGGGAACACTGAAGCTTTCTTT. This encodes CASRPTGSGNTEAFF.

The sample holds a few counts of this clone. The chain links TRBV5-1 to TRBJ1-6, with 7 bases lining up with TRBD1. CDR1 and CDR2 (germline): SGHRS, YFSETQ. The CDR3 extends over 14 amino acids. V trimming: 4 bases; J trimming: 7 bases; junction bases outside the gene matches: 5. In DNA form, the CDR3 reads TGCGCCAGCAGCATACAGGGGAGGAATTCACCCCTCCACTTT. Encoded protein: CASSIQGRNSPLHF.

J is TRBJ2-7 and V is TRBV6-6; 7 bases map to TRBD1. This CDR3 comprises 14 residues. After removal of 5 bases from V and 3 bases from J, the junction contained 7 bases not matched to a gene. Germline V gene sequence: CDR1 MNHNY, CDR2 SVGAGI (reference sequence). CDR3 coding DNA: TGTGCCAGCAGTACTAGACAGGGCGGCTACGAGCAGTACTTC. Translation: CASSTRQGGYEQYF.

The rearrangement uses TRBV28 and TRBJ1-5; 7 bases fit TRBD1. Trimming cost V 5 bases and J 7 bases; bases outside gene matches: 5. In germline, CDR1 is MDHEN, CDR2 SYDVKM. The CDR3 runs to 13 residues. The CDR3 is CASSDRVKQPQHF. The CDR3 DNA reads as TGTGCCAGCAGTGACAGGGTAAAACAGCCCCAGCATTTT.

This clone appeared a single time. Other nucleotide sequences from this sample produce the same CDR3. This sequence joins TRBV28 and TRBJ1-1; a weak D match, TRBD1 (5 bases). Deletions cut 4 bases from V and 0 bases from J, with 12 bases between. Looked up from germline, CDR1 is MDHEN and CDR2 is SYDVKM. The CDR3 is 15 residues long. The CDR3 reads CASSSTGGMNTEAFF. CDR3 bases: TGTGCCAGCAGTTCGACGGGGGGGATGAACACTGAAGCTTTCTTT.

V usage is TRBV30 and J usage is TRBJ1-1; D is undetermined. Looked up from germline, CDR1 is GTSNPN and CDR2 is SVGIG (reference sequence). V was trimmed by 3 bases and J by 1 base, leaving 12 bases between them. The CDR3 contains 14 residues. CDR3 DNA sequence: TGTGCCTGGAGCTCCGCGATCCGGAACACTGAAGCTTTCTTT. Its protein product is CAWSSAIRNTEAFF.

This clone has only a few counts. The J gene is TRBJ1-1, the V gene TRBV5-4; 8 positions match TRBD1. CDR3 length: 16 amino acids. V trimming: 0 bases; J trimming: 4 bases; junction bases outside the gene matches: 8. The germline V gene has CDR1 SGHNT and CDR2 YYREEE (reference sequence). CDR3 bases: TGTGCCAGCAGCTTGGGGAGACAGGGGATAGGCACTGAAGCTTTCTTT. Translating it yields CASSLGRQGIGTEAFF.

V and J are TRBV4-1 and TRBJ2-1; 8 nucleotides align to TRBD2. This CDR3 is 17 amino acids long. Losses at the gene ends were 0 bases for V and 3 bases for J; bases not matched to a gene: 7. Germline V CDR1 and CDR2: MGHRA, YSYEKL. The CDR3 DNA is TGCGCCAGCAGCCAAGATAACAGACTAGCGTTCTACAATGAGCAGTTCTTC. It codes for CASSQDNRLAFYNEQFF.

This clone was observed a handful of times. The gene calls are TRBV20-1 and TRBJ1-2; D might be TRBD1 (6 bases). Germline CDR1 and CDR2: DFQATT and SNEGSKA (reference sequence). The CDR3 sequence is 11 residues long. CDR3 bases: TGCAAGTCCAGGGGTAACTATGGCTACACCTTC. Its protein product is CKSRGNYGYTF.

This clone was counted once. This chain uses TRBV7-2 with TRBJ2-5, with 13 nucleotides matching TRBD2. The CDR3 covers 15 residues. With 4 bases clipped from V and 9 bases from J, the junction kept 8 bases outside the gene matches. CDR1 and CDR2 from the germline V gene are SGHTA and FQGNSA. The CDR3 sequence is CASSYSGTSGAPQYF. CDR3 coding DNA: TGTGCCAGCAGCTACTCCGGGACTAGCGGGGCGCCCCAGTACTTC.

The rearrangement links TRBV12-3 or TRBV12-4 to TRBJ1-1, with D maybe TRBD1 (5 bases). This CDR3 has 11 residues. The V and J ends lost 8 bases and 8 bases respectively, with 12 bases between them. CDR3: CASGRAPEAFF. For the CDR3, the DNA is TGTGCCAGCGGCAGGGCTCCCGAAGCTTTCTTT.

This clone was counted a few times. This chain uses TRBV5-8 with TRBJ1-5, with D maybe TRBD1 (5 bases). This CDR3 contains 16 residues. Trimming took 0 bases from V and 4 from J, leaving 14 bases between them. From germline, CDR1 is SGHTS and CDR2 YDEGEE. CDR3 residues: CASSLVRGVGNQPQHF. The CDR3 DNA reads TGTGCCAGCAGCTTGGTGCGGGGGGTAGGAAATCAGCCCCAGCATTTT.

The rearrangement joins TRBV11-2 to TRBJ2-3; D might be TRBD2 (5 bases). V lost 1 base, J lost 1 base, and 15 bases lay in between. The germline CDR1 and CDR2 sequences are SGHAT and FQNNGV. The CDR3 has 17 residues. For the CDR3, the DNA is TGTGCCAGCAGCTTAGTGGGCGGGCAAACACGCACAGATACGCAGTATTTT. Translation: CASSLVGGQTRTDTQYF.

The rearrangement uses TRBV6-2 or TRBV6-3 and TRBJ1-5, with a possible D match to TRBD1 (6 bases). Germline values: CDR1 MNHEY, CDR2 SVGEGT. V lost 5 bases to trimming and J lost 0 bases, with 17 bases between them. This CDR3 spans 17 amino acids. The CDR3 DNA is TGTGCCAGCAGTCAAGCCGGGACATATTATAGCAATCAGCCCCAGCATTTT. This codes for CASSQAGTYYSNQPQHF.

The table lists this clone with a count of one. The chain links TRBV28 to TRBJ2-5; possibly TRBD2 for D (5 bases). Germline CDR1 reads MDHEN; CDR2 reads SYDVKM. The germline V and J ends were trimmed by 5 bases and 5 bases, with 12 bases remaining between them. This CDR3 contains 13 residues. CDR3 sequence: CASSGVGEETQYF. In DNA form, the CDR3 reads TGTGCCAGCAGTGGCGTTGGGGAGGAGACCCAGTACTTC. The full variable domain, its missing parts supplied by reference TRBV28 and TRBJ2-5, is DVKVTQSSRYLVKRTGEKVFLECVQDMDHENMFWYRQDPGLGLRLIYFSYDVKMKEKGDIPEGYSVSREKKERFSLILESASTNQTSMYLCASSGVGEETQYFGPGTRLLVL.

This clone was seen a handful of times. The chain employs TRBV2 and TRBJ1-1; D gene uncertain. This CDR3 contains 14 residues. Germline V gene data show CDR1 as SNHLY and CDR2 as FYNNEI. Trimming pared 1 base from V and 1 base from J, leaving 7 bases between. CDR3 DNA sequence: TGTGCCAGCAGTGAAGTTACGGGGAACACTGAAGCTTTCTTT. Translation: CASSEVTGNTEAFF.

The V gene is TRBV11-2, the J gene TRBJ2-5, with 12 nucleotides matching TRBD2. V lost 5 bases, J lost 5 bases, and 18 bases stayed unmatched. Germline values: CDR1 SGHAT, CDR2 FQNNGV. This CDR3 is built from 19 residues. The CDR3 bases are TGTGCCAGCAGCCCCAGACTAGCGGGGGACTCTCTACGACAGGAGACCCAGTACTTC. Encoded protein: CASSPRLAGDSLRQETQYF. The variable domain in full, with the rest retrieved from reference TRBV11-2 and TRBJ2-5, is EAGVAQSPRYKIIEKRQSVAFWCNPISGHATLYWYQQILGQGPKLLIQFQNNGVVDDSQLPKDRFSAERLKGVDSTLKIQPAKLEDSAVYLCASSPRLAGDSLRQETQYFGPGTRLLVL.

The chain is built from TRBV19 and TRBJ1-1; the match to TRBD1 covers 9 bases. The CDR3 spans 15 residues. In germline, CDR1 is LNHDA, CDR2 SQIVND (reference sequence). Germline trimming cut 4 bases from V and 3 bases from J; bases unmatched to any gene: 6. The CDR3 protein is CASSTGTGYDTEAFF. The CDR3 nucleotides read TGTGCCAGTAGTACTGGGACAGGGTACGACACTGAAGCTTTCTTT. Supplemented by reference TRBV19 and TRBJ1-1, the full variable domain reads DGGITQSPKYLFRKEGQNVTLSCEQNLNHDAMYWYRQDPGQGLRLIYYSQIVNDFQKGDIAEGYSVSREKKESFPLTVTSAQKNPTAFYLCASSTGTGYDTEAFFGQGTRLTVV.

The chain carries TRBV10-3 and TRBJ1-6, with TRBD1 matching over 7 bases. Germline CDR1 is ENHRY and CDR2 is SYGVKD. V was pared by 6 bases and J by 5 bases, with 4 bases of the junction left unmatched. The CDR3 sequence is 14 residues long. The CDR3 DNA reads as TGTGCCATCAGCCAAGGACAGGATAATTCACCCCTCCACTTT. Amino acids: CAISQGQDNSPLHF.

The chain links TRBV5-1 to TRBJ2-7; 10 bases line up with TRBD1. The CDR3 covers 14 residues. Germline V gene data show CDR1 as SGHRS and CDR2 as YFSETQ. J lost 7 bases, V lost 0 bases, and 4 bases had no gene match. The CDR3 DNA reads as TGCGCCAGCAGCTTGGGGACAGGGGGTGGTGAGCAGTACTTC. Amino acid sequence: CASSLGTGGGEQYF.

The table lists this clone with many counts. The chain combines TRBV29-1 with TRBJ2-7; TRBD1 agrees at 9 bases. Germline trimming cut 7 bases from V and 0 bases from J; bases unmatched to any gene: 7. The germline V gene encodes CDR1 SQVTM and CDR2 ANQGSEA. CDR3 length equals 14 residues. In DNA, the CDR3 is TGCAGCGCTTCAGGGACAGGGTACTCCTACGAGCAGTACTTC. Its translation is CSASGTGYSYEQYF.

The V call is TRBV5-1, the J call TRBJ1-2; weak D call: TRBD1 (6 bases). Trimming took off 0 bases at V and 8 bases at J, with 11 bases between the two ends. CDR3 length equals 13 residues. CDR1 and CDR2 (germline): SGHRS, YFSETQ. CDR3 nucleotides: TGCGCCAGCAGCTTGGGGACAGTGGAGGGCTACACCTTC. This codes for CASSLGTVEGYTF.

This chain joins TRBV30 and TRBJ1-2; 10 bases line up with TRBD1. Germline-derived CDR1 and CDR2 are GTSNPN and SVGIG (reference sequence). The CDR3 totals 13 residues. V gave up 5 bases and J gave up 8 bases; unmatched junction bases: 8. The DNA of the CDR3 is TGTGCCTGGGAGGGACAGGGGATTCGAGGCTACACCTTC. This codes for CAWEGQGIRGYTF. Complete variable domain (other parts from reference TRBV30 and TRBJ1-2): SQTIHQWPATLVQPVGSPLSLECTVEGTSNPNLYWYRQAAGRGLQLLFYSVGIGQISSEVPQNLSASRPQDRQFILSSKKLLLSDSGFYLCAWEGQGIRGYTFGSGTRLTVV.

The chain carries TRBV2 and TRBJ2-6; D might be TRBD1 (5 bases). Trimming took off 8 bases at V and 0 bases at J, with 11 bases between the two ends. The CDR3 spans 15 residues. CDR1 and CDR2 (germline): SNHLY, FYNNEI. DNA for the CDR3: TGTGCCAGCGGAAGACAGTTCTCTGGGGCCAACGTCCTGACTTTC. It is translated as CASGRQFSGANVLTF.

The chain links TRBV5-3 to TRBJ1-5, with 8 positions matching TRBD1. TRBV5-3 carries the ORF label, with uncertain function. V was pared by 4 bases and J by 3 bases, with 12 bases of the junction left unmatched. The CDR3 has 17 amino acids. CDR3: CARSQTTGVDPNQPQHF. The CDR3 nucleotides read TGTGCCAGAAGCCAGACGACAGGGGTGGACCCCAATCAGCCCCAGCATTTT.